This T cell receptor (beta chain) was retrieved from a study of tumor-infiltrating lymphocytes in primary liver carcinoma. Whole-study context: Patients comprised men and women whose ages fell between 30 and 69 years. Study-wide findings and caveats: Between tumor regions, pairs overlapped more than tumor-adjacent and tumor-blood pairs did. It was in tumors, not blood, that the top-250-clone fraction was significantly higher (p = 0.039). Bulk unsorted material prevented CD4+ and CD8+ repertoire comparison.

Out of unsorted whole blood came the blood RNA, and germline DNA was extracted as well. With a constant-region primer, TCR beta cDNA was made from 450 to 550 ng of total RNA. TCR beta libraries came from three nested multiplex PCR rounds using slightly modified ARM-PCR. Running nine to ten cycles apiece, the first two PCR rounds relied on TRBV1-TRBV30 forward primers together with a C-beta reverse primer. Each CDR3 protein gets one entry after TCRdb re-called the multiplex PCR reads with MiXCR. The sample consists of fewer than 350,000 distinct CDR3 sequences, about two thirds of them appearing once. This clonotype has ten or more counts. Its specificity is unknown. The CDR3 runs 13 residues. J was trimmed by 3 bases and V by 6 bases; bases with no gene match: 4. Germline V gene sequence: CDR1 MNHEY, CDR2 SVGAGI.

The V call is TRBV6-5, the J call TRBJ2-7, with 8 positions matching TRBD2. The source is a middle-aged man with primary liver carcinoma and hepatitis B virus infection. Sequencing was carried out using peripheral blood. In nucleotides, the CDR3 is TGTGCCAGCAGGCGGGGACTAGACTACGAGCAGTACTTC. It yields the protein CASRRGLDYEQYF.